The present entry profiles one T cell receptor beta chain with its context. Its antigen is unknown. The CDR3 covers 13 residues. Trimming left V 2 bases short and J 5 bases short, with 7 bases between. Germline V CDR1 and CDR2: SGDLS, YYNGEE. The entry originates in a study of shared clonotypes between healthy human individuals. Running of the assay took place at deep level. Assay: immunoSEQ multiplex PCR; the TCRdb copy retains only in-frame clones and omits some. The data hold a few million clones, with roughly 95% observed a single time. Study-level points and caveats: Shared clonotypes across all four donors exceeded non-shared ones in generation probability. Among the subsets, naive ones generally showed larger estimated richness than memory ones.

Cells designated naive CD8 were CD45RO-negative and were positively selected for CCR7, with terminally differentiated effector memory CD45RA+ cells excluded. This sequence was found in a man between 18 and 29 years old in good health. Some clones in this sample may be carry-over from other donors' samples. Sequencing was done on a sample of naive CD8+ T cells from PBMCs. The chain has TRBV9 and TRBJ2-2; D is undetermined. The CDR3 here is CASSVYGTGELFF. The DNA for the CDR3 is TGTGCCAGCAGCGTGTACGGGACCGGGGAGCTGTTTTTT. The full variable domain, its missing parts supplied by reference TRBV9 and TRBJ2-2, is DSGVTQTPKHLITATGQRVTLRCSPRSGDLSVYWYQQSLDQGLQFLIQYYNGEERAKGNILERFSAQQFPDLHSELNLSSLELGDSALYFCASSVYGTGELFFGEGSRLTVL.